This T cell receptor (beta chain) was profiled in a study of vaccination and CD4 T cells after COVID-19. Across the whole study: Some control cultures received a CEFX pool, which served as the positive control. Others received an HIV-1 Nef pool or no peptide. The study's findings and limits: A median of around 90% of reactive clones, in convalescent patients, became evident only post-vaccination.

Treatment noted: roughly ten-day PBMC culture with coronavirus spike peptide pools or control peptides (ViraFEST assay). Culture conditions combined fewer than 2.5 million PBMCs per well with about 9 IU/ml IL-2 and 8.5 to 10 ug/ml peptide pools. A negative selection step was used to isolate CD4+ T cells once culture had run for under 11 days. This clonotype was seen more than once but under ten times. Its antigen is not known. V gave up 0 bases and J gave up 8 bases, with 11 bases separating them. The CDR3 loop spans 15 amino acids. The germline CDR1 and CDR2 sequences are MNHEY and SVGAGI. Sequencing of DNA taken from cultured CD4+ T cells relied on the Oncomine TCR Beta short-read assay. In TCRdb, the PCR reads were re-called with MiXCR into one record per CDR3 protein. The sample carries 15,000 to 20,000 distinct CDR3 sequences, 44% recorded once.

This chain uses TRBV6-5 with TRBJ1-6; perhaps TRBD1 as D (5 bases). Sample: CD4+ T cells from blood, cultured in vitro, taken before SARS-CoV-2 vaccination. The sequence came from a human donor who had recovered from COVID-19. CDR3 amino acids: CASSYSGGRDSPLHF. Written as DNA, the CDR3 is TGTGCCAGCAGTTACTCCGGGGGGAGGGATTCACCCCTCCACTTT.